The 24 T cell receptor beta chains below come from one sample, sequenced in a study of OX40 agonist ivuxolimab in advanced cancers. Sequenced by immunoSEQ multiplex PCR; TCRdb stores in-frame clones only, minus some. This sample carries tens of thousands of clones, around nine tenths of them seen once, and the ten largest clones take 3.5% to 4.5%. The sample here was CD4+ or CD8+ T cells sorted from blood, taken in a trial of the OX40 agonist ivuxolimab. The receptors were sampled from an adult with an advanced solid tumor such as melanoma, head and neck, liver or kidney cancer.

About this clone: One junction end does not reproduce the germline sequence, and a read error may be involved. V gene TRBV7-7 combines with J gene TRBJ2-2, with D perhaps TRBD2 (6 bases). Looked up from germline, CDR1 is SSHAT and CDR2 is FNYEAQ (reference sequence). This CDR3 is built from 14 residues. This CDR3 reads CASGGTAKTGELFF. The CDR3 region has the DNA TGTGCTAGCGGAGGGACCGCGAAGACCGGGGAGCTGTTTTTT. The full variable domain, with the rest looked up from reference TRBV7-7 and TRBJ2-2, is GAGVSQSPRYKVTKRGQDVTLRCDPISSHATLYWYQQALGQGPEFLTYFNYEAQPDKSGLPSDRFSAERPEGSISTLTIQRTEQRDSAMYRCASGGTAKTGELFFGEGSRLTVL.

This rearrangement joins TRBV6-6 to TRBJ1-1; D is ambiguous. The CDR3 covers 11 residues. The V end was cut by 10 bases, the J end by 8 bases, with 14 bases between. Germline CDR1 reads MNHNY; CDR2 reads SVGAGI (reference sequence). CDR3 sequence reads: CATNIMGEAFF. In nucleotides, the CDR3 is TGTGCCACTAATATCATGGGGGAAGCTTTCTTT.

This chain uses TRBV19 with TRBJ2-7; no definite D call. Germline CDR1 is LNHDA and CDR2 is SQIVND (reference sequence). The CDR3 totals 11 residues. V lost 5 bases and J 7 bases, leaving 9 bases between the germline ends. CDR3 in DNA: TGTGCCAGTAGTCTTGATCGGGAGCAGTACTTC. It specifies CASSLDREQYF.

V usage is TRBV28 and J usage is TRBJ2-1; TRBD1 agrees at 9 bases. Germline trimming cut 3 bases from V and 9 bases from J; bases unmatched to any gene: 6. The CDR3 totals 14 residues. Germline V gene sequence: CDR1 MDHEN, CDR2 SYDVKM. The CDR3 spells CASSFWDRAGEQFF. The CDR3 region has the DNA TGTGCCAGCAGTTTTTGGGACAGGGCGGGTGAGCAGTTCTTC.

In its sample, this clone was seen a few times. The gene calls are TRBV7-9 and TRBJ1-2; D is unclear. Germline V lookup: CDR1 SEHNR, CDR2 FQNEAQ (reference sequence). The CDR3 totals 16 residues. Trimming took 3 bases from V and 9 from J, leaving 23 bases between them. CDR3 nucleotide sequence: TGTGCCAGCAGCTTGTTCCTGACCCTGGGTCCTCTAAGCTACACCTTC. Translated: CASSLFLTLGPLSYTF.

In this sample, this clone turned up once. The chain has TRBV30 and TRBJ1-4, with D hard to call. CDR1 and CDR2 from the germline V gene are GTSNPN and SVGIG (reference sequence). The CDR3 consists of 13 residues. Trimming left V 0 bases short and J 3 bases short, with 5 bases between. CDR3 coding DNA: TGTGCCTGGAGTGTGAGGTCTAATGAAAAACTGTTTTTT. It specifies CAWSVRSNEKLFF.

This rearrangement joins TRBV4-1 to TRBJ2-3; a possible D gene is TRBD2 (6 bases). Germline V gene data show CDR1 as MGHRA and CDR2 as YSYEKL. The CDR3 totals 16 residues. Trimming took off 0 bases at V and 2 bases at J, with 12 bases between the two ends. DNA of the CDR3: TGCGCCAGCAGCCAAGATCAACGCGGGGCCACAGATACGCAGTATTTT. Amino acids: CASSQDQRGATDTQYF.

This clone was seen a single time. The chain employs TRBV11-3 and TRBJ2-3; a weak D match, TRBD2 (5 bases). Per the germline V gene, CDR1 is SGHNT and CDR2 is YENEEA. This CDR3 spans 13 amino acids. V gave up 1 base and J gave up 7 bases, with 9 bases separating them. CDR3 protein: CASSLVWTHTQYF. CDR3 bases: TGTGCCAGCAGCTTAGTTTGGACTCATACGCAGTATTTT.

The table lists this clone with a few counts. The chain couples TRBV18 to TRBJ1-5; 9 nucleotides align to TRBD1. Unmatched junction bases numbered 5, after V lost 4 bases and J lost 4 bases. Germline V gives CDR1 KGHSH, CDR2 LQKENI. The CDR3 has 15 amino acids. The CDR3: CASSLLGQGNQPQHF. CDR3 DNA sequence: TGTGCCAGCTCACTCCTCGGACAGGGGAATCAGCCCCAGCATTTT.

The chain is built from TRBV28 and TRBJ1-5; D gene uncertain. The CDR3 totals 15 residues. V was shortened by 2 bases and J by 1 base, with 9 bases between the two germline ends. Germline V gene data show CDR1 as MDHEN and CDR2 as SYDVKM. In nucleotides, the CDR3 is TGTGCCAGCAGTTTAGGGGTTCTGAGCAATCAGCCCCAGCATTTT. This codes for CASSLGVLSNQPQHF.

This chain connects TRBV9 to TRBJ2-1; D perhaps matches TRBD2 (5 bases). Germline V gene lookup returns CDR1 SGDLS and CDR2 YYNGEE. V was clipped by 6 bases and J by 6 bases, with 19 bases between them. This CDR3 has 15 amino acids. For the CDR3, the DNA is TGTGCCAGCACCCTTGGGCGGGCTACCGGCAATGAGCAGTTCTTC. Translation gives CASTLGRATGNEQFF.

This chain links TRBV27 with TRBJ2-1; 8 bases agree with TRBD2. There are 14 residues in the CDR3. Germline CDR1 and CDR2: MNHEY and SMNVEV (reference sequence). V gave up 5 bases and J gave up 7 bases; unmatched junction bases: 7. CDR3 coding DNA: TGTGCCAGCAGTCGTCCGGGAGGGAGGAATGAGCAGTTCTTC. Amino acids: CASSRPGGRNEQFF.

The CDR3 loop is CASSQAAERNSPLHF. Here the CDR3 DNA reads TGTGCCAGCTCACAGGCCGCGGAACGAAATTCACCCCTCCACTTT. The chain recombines TRBV18 with TRBJ1-6; no clear D. The CDR3 runs to 15 residues. The germline gives CDR1 KGHSH, CDR2 LQKENI. The V end lost 4 bases, the J end lost 7 bases, and 14 bases lay between the germline ends.

The chain uses TRBV4-1 and TRBJ1-3; the D gene is possibly TRBD1 (6 bases). The V end lost 3 bases, the J end lost 0 bases, and 15 bases lay between the germline ends. There are 17 residues in the CDR3. Germline-derived CDR1 and CDR2 are MGHRA and YSYEKL. The CDR3 DNA is TGCGCCAGCAGCCAGCGAGACGGACAGCTCTCTGGAAACACCATATATTTT. This gives the protein CASSQRDGQLSGNTIYF.

V gene TRBV5-4 combines with J gene TRBJ2-5, with a tentative D call TRBD1 (6 bases). CDR1 is SGHNT, CDR2 YYREEE, per germline (reference sequence). V lost 1 base, J lost 1 base, and 11 bases lay in between. This CDR3 is 15 amino acids long. The CDR3 DNA reads TGTGCCAGCAGCTTGCCAGGGGCTGTCCAAGAGACCCAGTACTTC. Its protein is CASSLPGAVQETQYF.

This chain connects TRBV19 to TRBJ2-7, with TRBD2 matching 9 bases. V trimming: 4 bases; J trimming: 3 bases; junction bases outside the gene matches: 7. Germline V gene lookup returns CDR1 LNHDA and CDR2 SQIVND (reference sequence). The CDR3 covers 15 residues. CDR3 loop: CASSKTSGEDYEQYF. CDR3 bases: TGTGCCAGTAGTAAGACTAGCGGAGAAGACTACGAGCAGTACTTC.

J is TRBJ1-1 and V is TRBV28; the D gene is possibly TRBD1 (6 bases). Germline V gives CDR1 MDHEN, CDR2 SYDVKM. The ends were cut back, 6 bases at V and 0 bases at J, with 14 bases in the middle. This CDR3 has 15 amino acids. The CDR3 loop reads CASSPGQNLNTEAFF. The CDR3 DNA sequence: TGTGCCAGCAGCCCCGGACAGAACTTGAACACTGAAGCTTTCTTT.

The chain employs TRBV10-3 and TRBJ2-1; the D gene is possibly TRBD1 (5 bases). This CDR3 is built from 14 residues. Between the trimmed V and J ends, which lost 6 bases and 7 bases, there was a span of 16 bases. Germline CDR1 reads ENHRY; CDR2 reads SYGVKD. CDR3 region: CAIRSRDVNNEQFF. The CDR3 bases are TGTGCCATCAGAAGCAGGGATGTTAATAATGAGCAGTTCTTC.

The V and J genes are TRBV28 and TRBJ1-1; 10 bases line up with TRBD1. Trimming at V came to 5 bases and at J to 1 base, leaving 10 bases not matched to a gene. The CDR3 is made up of 17 amino acids. The germline V gene encodes CDR1 MDHEN and CDR2 SYDVKM. CDR3 nucleotide sequence: TGTGCCAGCAGTGCCCGGGACAGGGGTTATCCGAACACTGAAGCTTTCTTT. It encodes CASSARDRGYPNTEAFF.

J is TRBJ2-7 and V is TRBV10-2; 11 bases match TRBD2. With V trimmed by 8 bases and J by 3 bases, 3 bases remained unmatched. CDR3 size: 13 residues. Germline V gene sequence: CDR1 WSHSY, CDR2 SAAADI. The CDR3 nucleotides are TGCGCCAGCGGAGGGACTAGCGGCTACGAGCAGTACTTC. It specifies CASGGTSGYEQYF.

V gene TRBV5-1 combines with J gene TRBJ2-2; possibly TRBD2 for D (5 bases). CDR1 and CDR2 from the germline V gene are SGHRS and YFSETQ. With 4 bases removed from V and 4 bases from J, the gap between germline ends came to 11 bases. The CDR3 runs to 14 residues. The CDR3 sequence is CASSPGLGTGELFF. The CDR3 region has the DNA TGCGCCAGCAGCCCTGGACTGGGCACCGGGGAGCTGTTTTTT.

The V gene is TRBV30, the J gene TRBJ2-2; 8 bases agree with TRBD1. Germline V lookup: CDR1 GTSNPN, CDR2 SVGIG (reference sequence). CDR3 length equals 14 residues. The ends lost 8 bases at V and 1 base at J; junction bases unmatched: 6. Here the CDR3 reads CAGQGAVNTGELFF. As DNA, the CDR3 is TGTGCCGGCCAGGGGGCGGTGAACACCGGGGAGCTGTTTTTT.

The V and J genes are TRBV9 and TRBJ2-3; D is undetermined. Germline V lookup: CDR1 SGDLS, CDR2 YYNGEE. The CDR3 consists of 15 residues. The V end was cut by 0 bases, the J end by 0 bases, with 8 bases between. The CDR3 reads CASSVGVASTDTQYF. The CDR3 DNA follows: TGTGCCAGCAGCGTAGGGGTGGCCAGCACAGATACGCAGTATTTT.

This chain links TRBV29-1 with TRBJ2-3; a possible D gene is TRBD1 (6 bases). Germline CDR1 and CDR2: SQVTM and ANQGSEA. The V end was cut by 4 bases, the J end by 2 bases, with 19 bases between. This CDR3 spans 16 amino acids. Here the CDR3 reads CSVVDTGIANTDTQYF. The CDR3 nucleotides read TGCAGCGTTGTTGACACAGGGATCGCAAACACAGATACGCAGTATTTT.